The next 17 T cell receptor beta chains were all read from a single sample in a study of regulatory T cells in long-lasting Graves disease. Time point meaning: persistent/refractory GD, antithyroid drugs over 5 years with positive TRAb. PBMC RNA served as the TCR library source. The authors built TCR beta libraries using iRepertoire HTBI primers and Arm-PCR of CDR3 regions. TCRdb re-called the multiplex PCR reads with MiXCR, one entry per CDR3 protein. The table lists about 660,000 distinct CDR3 sequences, around 30% of them singletons. Sample: peripheral blood mononuclear cells (PBMCs), taken when the disease was refractory, from a patient treated with antithyroid drugs. Receptors originate from a female donor with Graves disease.

The sample holds many counts of this clonotype. This chain links TRBV28 with TRBJ1-3; D may be TRBD1 (6 bases). This CDR3 region has 14 residues. V lost 6 bases and J lost 1, with 10 bases in between. The germline CDR1 and CDR2 sequences are MDHEN and SYDVKM. CDR3 sequence reads: CASSLQGSGNTIYF. The CDR3 nucleotides read TGTGCCAGCAGCTTACAGGGATCTGGAAACACCATATATTTT.

This clonotype was observed a few times. V is TRBV6-2 or TRBV6-3 and J is TRBJ2-7; D remains unclear. Germline CDR1 MNHEY, CDR2 SVGEGT. Trimming took off 2 bases at V and 0 bases at J, with 8 bases between the two ends. The CDR3 runs to 14 residues. The CDR3 here is CASSYARDSYEQYF. In nucleotides, the CDR3 is TGTGCCAGCAGTTACGCGCGAGACTCCTACGAGCAGTACTTC.

The chain is built from TRBV19 and TRBJ2-5, with 11 bases aligning to TRBD2. The tail of the sequence fits TRBJ2-7 better, so the J call may be wrong. There are 15 residues in the CDR3. Germline V gene sequence: CDR1 LNHDA, CDR2 SQIVND (reference sequence). The CDR3 coding sequence is TGTGCCAGTAGTATAGTCGGGACTAGCGGCTACGAGCAGTACTTC. Translation gives CASSIVGTSGYEQYF.

CDR3 DNA: TGCAGTGCTAGAGATGAATACAGGGGGCTTGGCTACACCTTC. Amino acids: CSARDEYRGLGYTF. The gene calls are TRBV20-1 and TRBJ1-2, with 9 bases lining up with TRBD1. V shed 0 bases and J 7 bases; nucleotides not matched to a gene: 6. Germline CDR1 and CDR2: DFQATT and SNEGSKA (reference sequence). The CDR3 runs 14 residues.

The rearrangement links TRBV20-1 to TRBJ1-2; D not resolved. CDR1 DFQATT and CDR2 SNEGSKA come from the germline V gene (reference sequence). Trimming removed 4 bases from V and 0 bases from J, with 15 bases in between. The CDR3 is 15 residues long. The CDR3, as DNA: TGCAGTGCTAATAGGCCCACAGAATCTAACTATGGCTACACCTTC. This sequence encodes CSANRPTESNYGYTF.

This clonotype was found once. The CDR3 does not close with the conserved phenylalanine or tryptophan, likely indicating a read error. The chain recombines TRBV7-7 with TRBJ2-5; 15 bases line up with TRBD2. Losses at the gene ends were 4 bases for V and 5 bases for J; bases not matched to a gene: 8. This CDR3 has 17 amino acids. The germline V gene encodes CDR1 SSHAT and CDR2 FNYEAQ (reference sequence). The CDR3 protein is CASSSGLAGGPLETQYS. The CDR3 nucleotides are TGTGCCAGCAGCTCCGGACTAGCGGGAGGGCCCTTGGAGACCCAGTACTCC.

The CDR3 loop reads CASSYSAGLPSYEQYF. The CDR3 DNA sequence: TGTGCCAGCAGTTACTCTGCGGGTCTGCCCTCTTACGAGCAGTACTTC. This chain links TRBV6-5 with TRBJ2-7; D may be TRBD2 (5 bases). Trimming took off 0 bases at V and 4 bases at J, with 16 bases between the two ends. This CDR3 is 16 amino acids long. The germline CDR1 and CDR2 sequences are MNHEY and SVGAGI.

The V call is TRBV14, the J call TRBJ2-3, with 9 nucleotides matching TRBD1. Germline V gene data show CDR1 as SGHDN and CDR2 as FVKESK. V shed 4 bases and J 1 base; nucleotides not matched to a gene: 3. The CDR3 has 15 residues. CDR3 amino acids: CASSLRQGGTDTQYF. CDR3 nucleotide sequence: TGTGCCAGCAGCCTCCGACAGGGGGGCACAGATACGCAGTATTTT.

This clonotype showed up many times. The chain employs TRBV11-2 and TRBJ1-4, with 7 bases lining up with TRBD1. Germline V gene data show CDR1 as SGHAT and CDR2 as FQNNGV. J gave up 7 bases and V 6 bases, and 8 bases lay outside the gene matches. The CDR3 spans 14 residues. The CDR3 reads CASRATGAGEKLFF. The CDR3 region has the DNA TGTGCCAGCAGGGCTACAGGGGCGGGTGAAAAACTGTTTTTT. Drawing the rest from reference TRBV11-2 and TRBJ1-4, the complete variable domain is EAGVAQSPRYKIIEKRQSVAFWCNPISGHATLYWYQQILGQGPKLLIQFQNNGVVDDSQLPKDRFSAERLKGVDSTLKIQPAKLEDSAVYLCASRATGAGEKLFFGSGTQLSVL.

V gene TRBV7-9 combines with J gene TRBJ1-4; weak D call: TRBD1 (5 bases). CDR3 length: 14 amino acids. Trimming stripped 10 bases from V and 0 bases from J, with 12 bases between. Germline V lookup: CDR1 SEHNR, CDR2 FQNEAQ (reference sequence). The CDR3 is CAIVAGATNEKLFF. CDR3 nucleotide sequence: TGTGCCATAGTGGCGGGGGCAACTAATGAAAAACTGTTTTTT.

Ten or more counts support this clonotype. The rearrangement joins TRBV28 to TRBJ1-5; D might be TRBD1 (5 bases). This CDR3 is 13 amino acids long. The germline gives CDR1 MDHEN, CDR2 SYDVKM. Trimming pared 3 bases from V and 5 bases from J, leaving 8 bases between. The CDR3 sequence is CASSFGGYQPQHF. For the CDR3, the DNA is TGTGCCAGCAGTTTCGGGGGTTATCAGCCCCAGCATTTT.

This clonotype was counted between two and nine times. V usage is TRBV7-6 and J usage is TRBJ1-4; TRBD1 agrees at 8 bases. The germline V gene has CDR1 SGHVS and CDR2 FNYEAQ. Trimming took 5 bases from V and 7 from J; bases not matched to a gene: 6. This CDR3 has 14 amino acids. CDR3 amino acids: CASSRTGTAEKLFF. CDR3 in DNA: TGTGCCAGCAGCCGGACAGGGACAGCTGAAAAACTGTTTTTT.

A few counts support this clonotype. This chain joins TRBV18 and TRBJ2-7; D might be TRBD1 or TRBD2, each matching 5 bases. There are 15 residues in the CDR3. Germline-derived CDR1 and CDR2 are KGHSH and LQKENI. The V end was cut by 4 bases, the J end by 3 bases, with 16 bases between. CDR3 in DNA: TGTGCCAGCTCACAAGGGTCGCAGGGAGTCTACGAGCAGTACTTC. Translating it yields CASSQGSQGVYEQYF.

The chain has TRBV30 and TRBJ1-2, with D hard to call. V lost 8 bases and J lost 0, with 13 bases in between. Germline CDR1 is GTSNPN and CDR2 is SVGIG (reference sequence). CDR3 size: 13 residues. CDR3 sequence reads: CAAFEKANYGYTF. In nucleotides, the CDR3 is TGTGCCGCTTTCGAGAAGGCTAACTATGGCTACACCTTC. Supplemented by reference TRBV30 and TRBJ1-2, the full variable domain reads SQTIHQWPATLVQPVGSPLSLECTVEGTSNPNLYWYRQAAGRGLQLLFYSVGIGQISSEVPQNLSASRPQDRQFILSSKKLLLSDSGFYLCAAFEKANYGYTFGSGTRLTVV.

This chain connects TRBV7-9 to TRBJ1-2; D perhaps matches TRBD1 (5 bases). V was clipped by 5 bases and J by 7 bases, with 17 bases between them. Germline CDR1 is SEHNR and CDR2 is FQNEAQ (reference sequence). The CDR3 sequence is 14 residues long. The CDR3 region is CASSLSTGRVGYTF. DNA for the CDR3: TGTGCCAGCAGCCTCTCGACGGGCAGGGTTGGCTACACCTTC. The complete variable domain, with remaining parts taken from reference TRBV7-9 and TRBJ1-2, reads DTGVSQNPRHKITKRGQNVTFRCDPISEHNRLYWYRQTLGQGPEFLTYFQNEAQLEKSRLLSDRFSAERPKGSFSTLEIQRTEQGDSAMYLCASSLSTGRVGYTFGSGTRLTVV.

The CDR3 here is CSAGRTSGMEETQYF. CDR3 coding DNA: TGCAGTGCTGGGAGGACTAGCGGGATGGAAGAGACCCAGTACTTC. The V gene is TRBV20-1, the J gene TRBJ2-5; 12 bases agree with TRBD2. The J segment lost 3 bases and the V segment lost 5 bases, leaving 7 bases of the junction unmatched. Germline loops: CDR1 DFQATT, CDR2 SNEGSKA (reference sequence). This CDR3 spans 15 amino acids.

This chain links TRBV5-6 with TRBJ2-1, with TRBD2 identical over 10 bases. The V gene end was trimmed by 1 base and the J gene end by 9 bases; junction bases not matched to a gene: 13. The V gene's germline CDR1 is SGHDT and CDR2 YYEEEE. This CDR3 is built from 17 residues. The CDR3 sequence: CASSLSPSGSGGGEQFF. In DNA, the CDR3 is TGTGCCAGCAGCTTGTCTCCTAGCGGGAGTGGGGGTGGTGAGCAGTTCTTC.